The sequence of this TCR beta chain was determined in a study of T cell responses to AZD1222 COVID-19 vaccine. About the research overall: Timing groups of about 4 and about 12 weeks for second doses were pooled.

General observations from the study: Vaccination with two AZD1222 doses was followed by a rise in Spike-specific TCR breadth and depth. Regions 160-218 and 743-854 held dominance among vaccine-associated CD4 TCRs, which spanned spike.

The CDR3 has 13 residues. With 0 bases removed from V and 7 bases from J, the gap between germline ends came to 9 bases. Germline CDR1 and CDR2: LNHNV and YYDKDF (reference sequence). Details on this clone: What it binds is not known.

Repertoires were generated with immunoSEQ multiplex PCR, while TCRdb's copy carries only in-frame clones and drops some. The table has more than 95,000 clones, approximately 90% seen once; the top ten hold about 2.5%. The receptor comes from an adult in good health. The starting material was peripheral blood, obtained on day 0 of AZD1222 vaccination. The chain has TRBV15 and TRBJ1-1; D gene uncertain. CDR3 amino acids: CATSRDRQYEAFF. CDR3 coding DNA: TGTGCCACCAGCAGAGACCGCCAATATGAAGCTTTCTTT.